The T cell receptor beta chain under discussion was sequenced for a study of a mutant IDH1 vaccine in newly diagnosed glioma. For the study at large: Patients got radiotherapy, temozolomide, or both beforehand, and most got both.

Time point specified: week 11, during vaccination. Vaccination comprised doses that each held 300 ug of mutant IDH1 20-mer peptide, plus topical imiquimod. In the case of this clone: Its antigen is undetermined.

Germline V gene data show CDR1 as SNHLY and CDR2 as FYNNEI. With 6 bases clipped from V and 3 bases from J, the junction kept 12 bases outside the gene matches. This CDR3 is built from 17 residues. TCRdb's table, derived via immunoSEQ multiplex PCR, lists solely in-frame clones and lacks some. The sample contains around 130,000 clones, 80% of which appear only once. The source is a man aged 35 to 55 with glioma. The chain recombines TRBV2 with TRBJ2-1; TRBD2 aligns across 9 bases. The specimen was PBMCs, collected from a glioma patient whose treatment included an IDH1 peptide vaccine. The CDR3, as DNA: TGTGCCAGCAGCGGAGACCTAAGCGGGAGGTTCTACAATGAGCAGTTCTTC. Protein: CASSGDLSGRFYNEQFF.